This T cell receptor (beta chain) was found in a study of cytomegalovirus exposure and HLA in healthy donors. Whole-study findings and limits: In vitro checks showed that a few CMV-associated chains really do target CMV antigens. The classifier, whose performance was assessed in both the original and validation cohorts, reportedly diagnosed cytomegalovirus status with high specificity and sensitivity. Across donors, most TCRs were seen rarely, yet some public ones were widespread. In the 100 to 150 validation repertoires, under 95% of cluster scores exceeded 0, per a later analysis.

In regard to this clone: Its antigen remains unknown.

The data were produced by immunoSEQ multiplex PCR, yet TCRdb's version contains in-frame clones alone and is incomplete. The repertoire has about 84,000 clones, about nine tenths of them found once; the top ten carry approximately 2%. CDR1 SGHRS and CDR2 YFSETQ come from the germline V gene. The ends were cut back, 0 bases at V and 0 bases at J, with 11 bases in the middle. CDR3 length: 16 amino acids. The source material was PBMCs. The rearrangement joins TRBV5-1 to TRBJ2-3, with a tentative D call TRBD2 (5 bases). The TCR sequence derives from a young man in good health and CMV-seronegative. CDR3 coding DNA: TGCGCCAGCAGCTTGGTCGAGGGCAGAAGCACAGATACGCAGTATTTT. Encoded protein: CASSLVEGRSTDTQYF.